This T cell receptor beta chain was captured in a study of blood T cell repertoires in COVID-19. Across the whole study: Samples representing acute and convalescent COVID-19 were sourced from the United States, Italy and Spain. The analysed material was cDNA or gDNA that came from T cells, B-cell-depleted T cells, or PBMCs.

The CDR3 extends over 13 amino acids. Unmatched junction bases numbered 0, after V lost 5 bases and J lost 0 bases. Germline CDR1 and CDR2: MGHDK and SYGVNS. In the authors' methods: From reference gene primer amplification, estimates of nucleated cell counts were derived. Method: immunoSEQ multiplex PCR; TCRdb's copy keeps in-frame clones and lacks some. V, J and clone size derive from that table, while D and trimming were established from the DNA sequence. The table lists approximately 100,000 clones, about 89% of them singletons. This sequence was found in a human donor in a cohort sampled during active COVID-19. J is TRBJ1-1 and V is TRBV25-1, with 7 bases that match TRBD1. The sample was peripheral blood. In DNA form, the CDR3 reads TGTGCCAGCAGTACAGGGGTGAACACTGAAGCTTTCTTT. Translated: CASSTGVNTEAFF.